A selection of T cell receptor beta chains follows, all from one sample in a study of blood T cells in healthy people across ages. TCRdb passed the 5' RACE reads through MiXCR, listing each CDR3 protein once. Among fewer than 900,000 distinct CDR3 sequences, roughly 41% were seen once, and the ten largest hold under 25%. Sequenced sample: blood. These receptors originate from a woman in her sixties in good health. The CDR3 runs from the conserved cysteine through the conserved F or W.

>TRBJ2-1|TRBV6-5|16
CASTRTGGGSYNEQFF
>TRBJ2-7|TRBV5-6|14
CASSFPGTKNEQYF
>TRBJ2-6|TRBV3-1|14
CASSPRDSWAVLTF
>TRBJ2-3|TRBV5-1|14
CASSLVLPTDTQYF
>TRBJ2-5|TRBV4-2|16
CASSPSGTGIGETQYF
>TRBJ2-2|TRBV3-1|15
CASSPRGSSTGELFF
>TRBJ2-2|TRBV28|16
CAHTQRLAGSTGELFF
>TRBJ2-1|TRBV20-1|16
CSASSGTSGSYNEQFF
>TRBJ2-1|TRBV29-1|15
CSVEDLGSSFNEQFF
>TRBJ2-3|TRBV6-6|13
CASSDQGPDTQYF
>TRBJ2-7|TRBV12-3/TRBV12-4|13
CASSSGPFYEQYF
>TRBJ2-7|TRBV29-1|14
CSVCLWGGSYEQYF
>TRBJ2-7|TRBV9|18
CASSQGGHVGQGSNEQYF
>TRBJ2-7|TRBV28|14
CLVGGGPSHYEQYF
>TRBJ2-7|TRBV6-5|12
CASRNTTYEQYF
>TRBJ2-3|TRBV4-3|14
CASRGGWGSDTQYF
>TRBJ2-7|TRBV20-1|15
CSAERGASGSYEQYF
>TRBJ2-5|TRBV12-3/TRBV12-4|15
CASSPSGQGLETQYF
>TRBJ2-5|TRBV20-1|13
CSARDSRVGTQYF
>TRBJ2-5|TRBV11-2|14
CASSLGGGGGTQYF
>TRBJ2-1|TRBV3-1|15
CASSQEGGPLLGQFF
>TRBJ2-3|TRBV3-1|17
CASSQFFGTISTDTQYF
>TRBJ2-1|TRBV9|15
CASSVSGTPGNEQFF
>TRBJ2-7|TRBV10-3|13
CAISERLGYEQYF
>TRBJ2-7|TRBV6-2/TRBV6-3|13
CASSDKGYYEQYF
>TRBJ2-1|TRBV20-1|13
CSARVPGGGEQFF
>-|TRBV7-2|15
CASSLEAGFGYEQYF
>TRBJ2-5|TRBV13|18
CASSPEPDGRAYQETQYF
>TRBJ2-7|TRBV29-1|13
CSVETGSLSEQYF
>-|TRBV4-2|14
CASSRGGTGYEQYF
>TRBJ1-5|TRBV11-2|15
CASSLGSGANQPQHF
>TRBJ2-7|TRBV28|14
CASHDQGRPYEQYF
>TRBJ2-7|TRBV20-1|14
CSAKGGSQTYEQYF
>TRBJ1-2|TRBV12-3/TRBV12-4|14
CASRPGQGGYGYTF
>TRBJ2-7|TRBV10-3|14
CAISHTGTTYEQYF
>TRBJ2-1|TRBV4-3|19
CASSQGRLAGASSYNEQFF
>TRBJ2-7|TRBV7-6|18
CVSSPQGLAGGRSYEQYF
>TRBJ2-7|TRBV11-2|14
CASSWGWGLYEQYF
>TRBJ2-1|TRBV7-6|15
CASSFAGGAYNEQFF
>TRBJ2-5|TRBV5-1|16
CASSLDPGVPQETQYF
>TRBJ2-1|TRBV15|17
CATSSKRTSGREGEQFF
>TRBJ2-3|TRBV7-3|18
CASSLMHRTSGSQDTQYF
>-|TRBV29-1|11
CSVRTLYEQYF
>TRBJ2-7|TRBV5-1|14
CASSLVGLNYEQYF
>TRBJ1-2|TRBV3-1|12
CASSQAGTGYTF
>TRBJ2-1|TRBV4-1|15
CASSQEDRGYNEQFF
>TRBJ2-3|TRBV11-2|15
CASSSMGLGADTQYF
>TRBJ2-7|TRBV4-2|16
CASSQDLSSPSYEQYF
>TRBJ2-1|TRBV4-3|13
CASSQDLAPEQFF
>TRBJ1-2|TRBV6-5|12
CASSYRNNGYTF
>TRBJ2-1|TRBV3-1|13
CASSQLQRYEQFF
>TRBJ2-3|TRBV6-5|15
CASSSRDSGIDTQYF
>TRBJ2-1|TRBV25-1|13
CASSEAGNNEQFF
>TRBJ2-3|TRBV3-1|18
CASSHPTSGMSGTDTQYF
>TRBJ2-5|TRBV7-2|14
CASSPGLGKTTQYF
>TRBJ1-2|TRBV20-1|11
CSAQRGDGYTF